Each of the 31 T cell receptor beta chains below was sequenced from the same sample in a study of blood T cell repertoires in COVID-19. The data were produced by immunoSEQ multiplex PCR, yet TCRdb's version contains in-frame clones alone and is incomplete. The table has 400,000 or so clones, more than 75% seen once. The sample was peripheral blood. The receptors shown here come from a human donor in a cohort sampled during active COVID-19.

This clone was counted once. The chain employs TRBV6-6 and TRBJ2-2; 7 bases line up with TRBD2. V lost 4 bases to trimming and J lost 2 bases; unmatched junction nucleotides: 4. The CDR3 is 15 residues long. In germline, CDR1 is MNHNY, CDR2 SVGAGI (reference sequence). The CDR3 here is CASSSAGTNTGELFF. Here the CDR3 DNA reads TGTGCCAGCAGTTCAGCGGGAACTAACACCGGGGAGCTGTTTTTT.

The V and J genes are TRBV28 and TRBJ2-2; D is unresolved. The V gene's germline CDR1 is MDHEN and CDR2 SYDVKM. The CDR3 contains 14 residues. V was pared by 1 base and J by 1 base, with 4 bases between. The CDR3 protein is CASSLFQNTGELFF. CDR3 DNA sequence: TGTGCCAGCAGTTTATTTCAGAACACCGGGGAGCTGTTTTTT.

The J gene is TRBJ1-1, the V gene TRBV2; TRBD1 matches at 9 bases. The ends lost 6 bases at V and 1 base at J; junction bases unmatched: 3. Germline values: CDR1 SNHLY, CDR2 FYNNEI. The CDR3 sequence is 14 residues long. CDR3 nucleotide sequence: TGTGCCAGCAGCAACAGGGGGCGGAACACTGAAGCTTTCTTT. It is translated as CASSNRGRNTEAFF.

Here the CDR3 DNA reads TGTGCCAGCAGCGTAGGGGGGACAGGGGGTCCCAAAAACACCGGGGAGCTGTTTTTT. Protein product: CASSVGGTGGPKNTGELFF. The rearrangement joins TRBV9 to TRBJ2-2; 11 positions match TRBD1. The V gene's germline CDR1 is SGDLS and CDR2 YYNGEE. Trimming removed 0 bases from V and 2 bases from J; junction bases left unmatched: 9. CDR3 length equals 19 residues.

The chain has TRBV27 and TRBJ2-1; no clear D. Per the germline V gene, CDR1 is MNHEY and CDR2 is SMNVEV (reference sequence). CDR3 size: 14 residues. V was cut by 0 bases and J by 4 bases, with 7 bases left in between. The CDR3 DNA is TGTGCCAGCAGTTTATCGATCGGGTACAATGAGCAGTTCTTC. Translating gives CASSLSIGYNEQFF.

This chain links TRBV30 with TRBJ1-1; D is perhaps TRBD1 (5 bases). Looked up from germline, CDR1 is GTSNPN and CDR2 is SVGIG (reference sequence). This CDR3 is built from 13 residues. Trimming removed 4 bases at V and 6 bases at J, with 15 bases between. CDR3 DNA sequence: TGTGCCTGGAACCCGACAGATGGGGCTGAAGCTTTCTTT. Its translation is CAWNPTDGAEAFF.

The chain recombines TRBV18 with TRBJ2-7; TRBD2 agrees at 13 bases. This CDR3 has 15 amino acids. The ends lost 2 bases at V and 6 bases at J; junction bases unmatched: 4. Germline values: CDR1 KGHSH, CDR2 LQKENI. CDR3 sequence (DNA): TGTGCCAGCTCACCAGGGACTAGCGGGACGGGCGAGCAGTACTTC. Translating it yields CASSPGTSGTGEQYF.

The genes are TRBV11-2 and TRBJ1-3; D is unclear. The CDR3 is 13 residues long. Looked up from germline, CDR1 is SGHAT and CDR2 is FQNNGV. The V end lost 1 base, the J end lost 3 bases, and 4 bases lay between the germline ends. CDR3 protein: CASSLVRGNTIYF. In DNA form, the CDR3 reads TGTGCCAGCAGCTTAGTCCGTGGAAACACCATATATTTT. Together with reference TRBV11-2 and TRBJ1-3, the CDR3 gives the full variable domain: EAGVAQSPRYKIIEKRQSVAFWCNPISGHATLYWYQQILGQGPKLLIQFQNNGVVDDSQLPKDRFSAERLKGVDSTLKIQPAKLEDSAVYLCASSLVRGNTIYFGEGSWLTVV.

V and J are TRBV6-2 or TRBV6-3 and TRBJ2-7; possible D gene TRBD1, 6 bases. V dropped 5 bases and J dropped 1 base, with 24 bases sitting between them. The CDR3 length is 18 residues. CDR1 and CDR2 from the germline V gene are MNHEY and SVGEGT. The CDR3 reads CASSTPLWVTGRSYEQYF. DNA for the CDR3: TGTGCCAGCAGTACCCCCCTCTGGGTTACAGGGAGATCCTACGAGCAGTACTTC.

This clone occurred a few times. The CDR3 region has the DNA TGTGCCAGCAGTGAACAGGGTGCAGCTAACTCCTACGAGCAGTACTTC. Encoded protein: CASSEQGAANSYEQYF. The chain is built from TRBV2 and TRBJ2-7, with a tentative D call TRBD1 (5 bases). Germline CDR1 and CDR2: SNHLY and FYNNEI. Trimming removed 2 bases from V and 0 bases from J, with 14 bases in between. This CDR3 is 16 amino acids long. Together with reference TRBV2 and TRBJ2-7, the CDR3 gives the full variable domain: EPEVTQTPSHQVTQMGQEVILRCVPISNHLYFYWYRQILGQKVEFLVSFYNNEISEKSEIFDDQFSVERPDGSNFTLKIRSTKLEDSAMYFCASSEQGAANSYEQYFGPGTRLTVT.

V is TRBV28 and J is TRBJ2-3; a possible D gene is TRBD2 (6 bases). Deletions cut 5 bases from V and 4 bases from J, with 19 bases between. The CDR3 has 16 residues. CDR1 is MDHEN, CDR2 SYDVKM, per germline. The CDR3 spells CASSANNRDLPDTQYF. The CDR3 DNA is TGTGCCAGCAGTGCCAACAATCGGGACTTACCAGATACGCAGTATTTT.

The V and J genes are TRBV7-3 and TRBJ2-2, with 8 bases lining up with TRBD2. Unmatched junction bases numbered 10, after V lost 6 bases and J lost 4 bases. Germline CDR1 SGHTA, CDR2 FQGTGA. The CDR3 sequence is 16 residues long. The CDR3 sequence: CASSQWAGGITGELFF. For the CDR3, the DNA is TGTGCCAGCAGTCAATGGGCGGGAGGTATCACCGGGGAGCTGTTTTTT.

This rearrangement joins TRBV7-2 to TRBJ2-7; a possible D gene is TRBD2 (5 bases). V gave up 1 base and J gave up 6 bases, with 13 bases separating them. The CDR3 totals 14 residues. Looked up from germline, CDR1 is SGHTA and CDR2 is FQGNSA. The CDR3 nucleotides are TGTGCCAGCAGCTTAGGGACTTTAGTTGGCGAGCAGTACTTC. Amino acid sequence: CASSLGTLVGEQYF.

The chain links TRBV4-1 to TRBJ2-1; TRBD1 matches 8 bases. CDR3 length equals 15 residues. Trimming took 4 bases from V and 8 from J; bases not matched to a gene: 10. Germline lookup yields CDR1 MGHRA and CDR2 YSYEKL. The CDR3 DNA sequence: TGCGCCAGCAGCCTGTCACGACAGGGGTTCGATGAGCAGTTCTTC. Encoded protein: CASSLSRQGFDEQFF.

The chain couples TRBV5-1 to TRBJ2-3, with 8 bases that match TRBD2. The CDR3 totals 16 residues. CDR1 and CDR2 (germline): SGHRS, YFSETQ. V gave up 0 bases and J gave up 5 bases; unmatched junction bases: 8. For the CDR3, the DNA is TGCGCCAGCAGCTTGGCCGCGCGGGGGGCGGGAGATACGCAGTATTTT. It encodes CASSLAARGAGDTQYF.

This clone was seen only a few times. The chain couples TRBV21-1 to TRBJ2-7; the table names TRBD2, a call not compared with the DNA. TRBV21-1 is a pseudogene segment. The CDR3 is made up of 11 amino acids. The chain's CDR3 is CASSRACEQYF. In DNA form, the CDR3 reads TGTGCCAGCAGCCGCGCATGCGAGCAGTACTTC.

The chain couples TRBV18 to TRBJ2-7; D is perhaps TRBD1 (5 bases). The V end was cut by 0 bases, the J end by 0 bases, with 15 bases between. CDR1 is KGHSH and CDR2 is LQKENI in the germline V gene. The CDR3 is 17 amino acids. The CDR3 coding sequence is TGTGCCAGCTCACCACCTTCCGGCCAGGACAACTCCTACGAGCAGTACTTC. Amino acid sequence: CASSPPSGQDNSYEQYF.

CDR3 sequence (DNA): TGTGCCAGTAGTATCACGCGATATAGCAATCAGCCCCAGCATTTT. Its translation is CASSITRYSNQPQHF. The V call is TRBV19, the J call TRBJ1-5; D call uncertain. Germline V lookup: CDR1 LNHDA, CDR2 SQIVND (reference sequence). This CDR3 has 15 amino acids. V was pared by 3 bases and J by 0 bases, with 9 bases between.

A single count supports this clone. V usage is TRBV5-1 and J usage is TRBJ2-3; TRBD2 aligns across 10 bases. Per the germline V gene, CDR1 is SGHRS and CDR2 is YFSETQ. After removal of 2 bases from V and 4 bases from J, the junction contained 4 bases not matched to a gene. CDR3 length: 15 amino acids. Here the CDR3 DNA reads TGCGCCAGCAGCTTCGGACTAGCGGTAGCAGATACGCAGTATTTT. It specifies CASSFGLAVADTQYF. Full variable domain (remainder filled in from reference TRBV5-1 and TRBJ2-3): KAGVTQTPRYLIKTRGQQVTLSCSPISGHRSVSWYQQTPGQGLQFLFEYFSETQRNKGNFPGRFSGRQFSNSRSEMNVSTLELGDSALYLCASSFGLAVADTQYFGPGTRLTVL.

The V call is TRBV1, the J call TRBJ2-7; the DNA was not used to check the table's D call, TRBD1. TRBV1 is labeled a pseudogene. The CDR3 extends over 15 amino acids. CDR3 DNA sequence: TGCACCAGCAGCCTTTCCGGGACACGAGCCTACGAGCAGTACTTC. This codes for CTSSLSGTRAYEQYF.

V and J are TRBV30 and TRBJ1-1, with unresolved D. This CDR3 has 15 residues. Germline V gene sequence: CDR1 GTSNPN, CDR2 SVGIG (reference sequence). V lost 2 bases, J lost 0 bases, and 13 bases lay in between. The CDR3 sequence is CAWSSPGPMNTEAFF. CDR3 coding DNA: TGTGCCTGGAGTTCCCCTGGCCCGATGAACACTGAAGCTTTCTTT.

The V call is TRBV29-1, the J call TRBJ2-7, with D unresolved. The CDR3 extends over 13 amino acids. V was trimmed by 5 bases and J by 2 bases, leaving 13 bases between them. From germline, CDR1 is SQVTM and CDR2 ANQGSEA. CDR3 amino acids: CSVRDQTTYEQYF. CDR3 coding DNA: TGCAGCGTTCGCGACCAGACAACCTACGAGCAGTACTTC.

This chain connects TRBV6-5 to TRBJ1-6; the match to TRBD1 covers 10 bases. With V trimmed by 6 bases and J by 8 bases, 4 bases remained unmatched. Germline CDR1 is MNHEY and CDR2 is SVGAGI. This CDR3 region has 14 residues. The CDR3 spells CASSPDRGYSPLHF. CDR3 bases: TGTGCCAGCAGCCCGGACAGGGGGTATTCACCCCTCCACTTT.

The V call is TRBV6-5, the J call TRBJ2-7; no clear D gene. Per the germline V gene, CDR1 is MNHEY and CDR2 is SVGAGI. The CDR3 contains 13 residues. Deletions cut 1 base from V and 6 bases from J, with 10 bases between. The chain's CDR3 is CASSYFSGGEQYF. In nucleotides, the CDR3 is TGTGCCAGCAGTTACTTTTCCGGCGGCGAGCAGTACTTC.

Comment on this clone: The same CDR3 also results from other DNA sequences found in this sample. The chain has TRBV18 and TRBJ2-7; 13 bases align to TRBD2. The CDR3 runs to 15 residues. In germline, CDR1 is KGHSH, CDR2 LQKENI. Germline trimming cut 3 bases from V and 4 bases from J; bases unmatched to any gene: 3. CDR3 protein: CASSPRTSGGYEQYF. CDR3 nucleotide sequence: TGTGCCAGCTCACCGCGGACTAGCGGGGGATACGAGCAGTACTTC.

This clone was detected once. J is TRBJ2-7 and V is TRBV5-1, with TRBD2 matching over 11 bases. Per the germline V gene, CDR1 is SGHRS and CDR2 is YFSETQ. J gave up 3 bases and V 4 bases, and 6 bases lay outside the gene matches. The CDR3 is 15 residues long. The CDR3 DNA sequence: TGCGCCAGCAGCATTAGCGGGAGGGCCGGCTACGAGCAGTACTTC. Its translation is CASSISGRAGYEQYF.

This chain uses TRBV3-1 (or the pseudogene TRBV3-2) with TRBJ2-3; 7 bases match TRBD2. V trimming: 4 bases; J trimming: 11 bases; junction bases outside the gene matches: 18. In germline, CDR1 is LGHDT, CDR2 YNNKEL (reference sequence). The CDR3 is 16 amino acids. The CDR3 DNA follows: TGTGCCAGCAGCCGTAATGCGCGGGGGTCCGATTTAGGGCAGTATTTT. Amino acids: CASSRNARGSDLGQYF.

The V gene is TRBV7-8, the J gene TRBJ1-5, with D hard to call. V was cut by 1 base and J by 0 bases, with 10 bases left in between. The length of the CDR3 is 16 residues. The V gene's germline CDR1 is SGHVS and CDR2 FQNEAQ. The CDR3 DNA reads as TGTGCCAGCAGCTTAGGTCTGGCTTATAGCAATCAGCCCCAGCATTTT. Amino acids: CASSLGLAYSNQPQHF. The whole variable domain, filled in from reference TRBV7-8 and TRBJ1-5, reads GAGVSQSPRYKVAKRGQDVALRCDPISGHVSLFWYQQALGQGPEFLTYFQNEAQLDKSGLPSDRFFAERPEGSVSTLKIQRTQQEDSAVYLCASSLGLAYSNQPQHFGDGTRLSIL.

This chain joins TRBV6-5 and TRBJ2-7; possibly TRBD2 for D (5 bases). This CDR3 region has 15 residues. Germline V lookup: CDR1 MNHEY, CDR2 SVGAGI. V lost 6 bases and J 2 bases, leaving 17 bases between the germline ends. CDR3 sequence reads: CASSLQLVPPYEQYF. The CDR3 nucleotides are TGTGCCAGCAGCTTACAACTAGTTCCACCCTACGAGCAGTACTTC.

This clone was counted a few times. The identical CDR3 is also encoded by other nucleotide sequences in the sample. The chain couples TRBV5-1 to TRBJ2-7, with a weak D call TRBD1 (6 bases). The germline V gene encodes CDR1 SGHRS and CDR2 YFSETQ. Between the trimmed V and J ends, which lost 1 base and 3 bases, there was a span of 8 bases. The CDR3 is 13 amino acids. The CDR3 DNA reads as TGCGCCAGCAGCTTGAGGGGGAGCTACGAGCAGTACTTC. Protein product: CASSLRGSYEQYF.

This chain's CDR3 is CASSVTDRGQETQYF. CDR3 in DNA: TGTGCCAGCAGCGTTACGGACAGGGGACAAGAGACCCAGTACTTC. This chain uses TRBV9 with TRBJ2-5; TRBD1 agrees at 9 bases. The germline V gene encodes CDR1 SGDLS and CDR2 YYNGEE. J gave up 2 bases and V 2 bases, and 4 bases lay outside the gene matches. This CDR3 is built from 15 residues. The complete variable domain, with remaining parts taken from reference TRBV9 and TRBJ2-5, reads DSGVTQTPKHLITATGQRVTLRCSPRSGDLSVYWYQQSLDQGLQFLIQYYNGEERAKGNILERFSAQQFPDLHSELNLSSLELGDSALYFCASSVTDRGQETQYFGPGTRLLVL.